A selection of T cell receptor beta chains follows, all from one sample in a study of cytomegalovirus exposure and HLA in healthy donors. Measured with immunoSEQ multiplex PCR; TCRdb has only the in-frame clones, and not every one. The repertoire has approximately 260,000 clones, almost 85% of them found once; the top ten carry 1.5% to 2.5%. Sequences were obtained from PBMCs. These receptor sequences come from a woman aged 40-49 years in good health and CMV-seropositive. The CDR3 runs from the conserved cysteine through the conserved F or W. A D gene is named only where the DNA matches it firmly. Size is omitted from some rows. Given values are once, few, many or a class for expanded clones.

v_call	j_call	clone_size	d_call	cdr3_nt	cdr3_aa
TRBV7-2	TRBJ2-5	NA	NA	TGTGCCAGCACACCCGGGACGGGGACATTGGGGACCCAGTACTTC	CASTPGTGTLGTQYF
TRBV2	TRBJ2-3	NA	NA	TGTGCCAGCAGGAGAGGGTTCACAGATACGCAGTATTTT	CASRRGFTDTQYF
TRBV11-3	TRBJ2-1	once	TRBD2	TGTGCCAGCAGCTCCCGATCGGGACTAGCGGGGTACAATGAGCAGTTCTTC	CASSSRSGLAGYNEQFF
TRBV7-2	TRBJ2-5	few	TRBD1	TGTGCCAGCAGCTCCCGGGACAGGGGGGGCCAGTACTTC	CASSSRDRGGQYF
TRBV28	TRBJ2-2	NA	NA	TGTGCCAGCAGTTTATACTCGGGATCAACCACTCAAGCGGAGCTGTTTTTT	CASSLYSGSTTQAELFF
TRBV6-5	TRBJ1-1	once	NA	TGTGCCACCCTAGGGCGGGTGAACACTGAAGCTTTCTTT	CATLGRVNTEAFF
TRBV7-2	TRBJ2-3	NA	TRBD1	TGTGCCAGCAGCTTAGGTCTTGGGACAGGGGGCACAGATACGCAGTATTTT	CASSLGLGTGGTDTQYF
TRBV27	TRBJ1-1	NA	NA	TGTGCCAGCAGGTACAGGGCAATGAACACTGAAGCTTTCTTT	CASRYRAMNTEAFF
TRBV7-3	TRBJ2-4	NA	TRBD1	TGTGCCAGCAGCTTATTGCCGGGACAGGGGGATTCGAACAGTCAGTACTTC	CASSLLPGQGDSNSQYF
TRBV10-3	TRBJ1-6	NA	NA	TGTGCCATCAACCCGGGACTCCATAATTCACCCCTCCACTTT	CAINPGLHNSPLHF
TRBV7-2	TRBJ2-5	NA	NA	TGTGCCAGCAGCTTAGCAGCTAGCGTGACGGAGACCCAGTACTTC	CASSLAASVTETQYF
TRBV19	TRBJ1-5	NA	NA	TGTGCCAGTAAGCGGGAGAATAGCAATCAGCCCCAGCATTTT	CASKRENSNQPQHF
TRBV5-4	TRBJ1-6	NA	NA	TGTGCCAGCAGCTATATAGGAAATACGAGGCCCAGACCCTATAATTCACCCCTCCACTTT	CASSYIGNTRPRPYNSPLHF
TRBV19	TRBJ2-2	NA	NA	TGTGCCAGTAGTATGGCCCTTCAGACCGGGGAGCTGTTTTTT	CASSMALQTGELFF
TRBV30	TRBJ1-5	NA	TRBD1	TGTGCCTGGAGTGCCTCAGGGGGGTGGATAAGCAATCAGCCCCAGCATTTT	CAWSASGGWISNQPQHF
TRBV7-2	TRBJ2-5	NA	NA	TGTGCCAGCAGCCTCCAATCGGGAGCCCAAGAGACCCAGTACTTC	CASSLQSGAQETQYF
TRBV19	TRBJ2-3	NA	NA	TGTGCCAGTAGTATGGGCAGGGAAAATACGCAGTATTTT	CASSMGRENTQYF
TRBV30	TRBJ1-1	NA	TRBD1	TGTGCCTGGAGTGTACTTGGGACAGACGCTTTCTTT	CAWSVLGTDAFF
TRBV7-7	TRBJ2-5	NA	NA	TGTGCCAGCAGCCCGGGGGAGACCCAGTACTTC	CASSPGETQYF
TRBV30	TRBJ2-7	few	NA	TGTGCCTGGACCCGAGGTAGCGACCCTAGGGAGCAGTACTTC	CAWTRGSDPREQYF
TRBV7-9	TRBJ2-3	NA	TRBD2	TGTGCCAGCAGCTCCGGACTAGCGGGACACACAGATACGCAGTATTTT	CASSSGLAGHTDTQYF
TRBV27	TRBJ1-2	NA	NA	TGTGCCAGCAGTTTATTACAGGGTGGGGGTTATGGCTACACCTTC	CASSLLQGGGYGYTF
TRBV18	TRBJ2-7	NA	TRBD1	TGTGCCAGCTCACTCCTGACAGGGGAGTTATACGAGCAGTACTTC	CASSLLTGELYEQYF
TRBV7-8	TRBJ2-1	NA	TRBD2	TGTGCCAGCAGCTTAGCGAGCGGGATAATCAATGAGCAGTTCTTC	CASSLASGIINEQFF
TRBV19	TRBJ1-5	NA	NA	TGTGCCAGTAGTATTAAGAGTGTCGGTCAGCCCCAGCATTTT	CASSIKSVGQPQHF
TRBV19	TRBJ2-3	NA	TRBD2	TGTGCCAGTAGTATTCTAAGCGGGAGGGCCACAGATACGCAGTATTTT	CASSILSGRATDTQYF
TRBV2	TRBJ2-1	NA	TRBD1	TGTGCCGGGGGACAGGGCCAAAATGAGCAGTTCTTC	CAGGQGQNEQFF
TRBV14	TRBJ2-7	NA	TRBD2	TGTGCCAGTAGGGCAGCGGGAGTACCCAACGAGCAGTACTTC	CASRAAGVPNEQYF
TRBV9	TRBJ1-3	NA	NA	TGTGCCAGCAGCAAAAGCACCTCTGGAAACACCATATATTTT	CASSKSTSGNTIYF
TRBV11-3	TRBJ2-3	NA	TRBD2	TGTGCCAGCAGCTTAGAGAGCGGGATCTTTGCAGATACGCAGTATTTT	CASSLESGIFADTQYF
TRBV7-2	TRBJ2-6	NA	NA	TGTGCCAGCAGCTTAGCGTCAGGGGAGTCTGGGGCCAACGTCCTGACTTTC	CASSLASGESGANVLTF
TRBV11-2	TRBJ1-5	once	NA	TGTGCCAGCAGCTTAGAGGCAGAACAGGATCAGCCCCAGCATTTT	CASSLEAEQDQPQHF
TRBV7-2	TRBJ1-5	NA	TRBD1	TGTGCCAGCAGCCCACGACAGGGACCAAATCAGCCCCAGCATTTT	CASSPRQGPNQPQHF
TRBV9	TRBJ1-2	NA	NA	TGTGCCAGCAGCGTAACCTCGGAGGGCTACACCTTC	CASSVTSEGYTF
TRBV6-4	TRBJ2-3	NA	TRBD2	TGTGCCAGCAGTGAGCTAGCGGGAGGTTTCACAGATACGCAGTATTTT	CASSELAGGFTDTQYF
TRBV18	TRBJ2-7	NA	TRBD1	TGTGCCAGCTCACCCGGACAGGACTACGAGCAGTACTTC	CASSPGQDYEQYF
TRBV27	TRBJ1-2	NA	TRBD1	TGTGCCAGCAGTTCCGCTGGACAGGTGGGGGGCTACACCTTC	CASSSAGQVGGYTF
TRBV19	TRBJ1-2	NA	NA	TGTGCCAGTAGTATAGATCGACAGACGAAAGGCTACACCTTC	CASSIDRQTKGYTF
TRBV5-1	TRBJ1-1	NA	TRBD1	TGCGCCAGCAACAAAATATCTCGGGACAGGGGGCAATTGGGCACTGAAGCTTTCTTT	CASNKISRDRGQLGTEAFF
TRBV9	TRBJ1-4	few	NA	TGTGCCAGCAGCGTAGGGGGGCTTGCAACTAATGAAAAACTGTTTTTT	CASSVGGLATNEKLFF
TRBV5-1	TRBJ2-3	NA	NA	TGCGCCAGCACCCGGACTGACATTATCACAGATACGCAGTATTTT	CASTRTDIITDTQYF
TRBV28	TRBJ1-2	NA	NA	TGTGCCAGCGGCCCGACAAATGGCTACACCTTC	CASGPTNGYTF
TRBV11-1	TRBJ2-7	NA	TRBD1	TGTGCCAGCAGCTTAGCGTGGACAGGGGGCTTCTACGAGCAGTACTTC	CASSLAWTGGFYEQYF
TRBV5-4	TRBJ2-5	NA	NA	TGTGCCAGCAGCTTCGGACAGGGAGGGGTGGAGACCCAGTACTTC	CASSFGQGGVETQYF
TRBV29-1	TRBJ2-1	NA	TRBD2	TGCAGCGTGGCCCCCGGACTAGCGGACAATGAGCAGTTCTTC	CSVAPGLADNEQFF
TRBV11-3	TRBJ2-1	NA	TRBD2	TGTGCCAGCAGTTCCACCGGGACTAGCTACAATGAGCAGTTCTTC	CASSSTGTSYNEQFF
TRBV7-5	TRBJ2-7	few	NA	TGTGTCAGAAGCTTAGATCCCACAGGGGATGGGGTCGAGCAGTACTTC	CVRSLDPTGDGVEQYF